These 32 T cell receptor beta chains were sequenced from one sample in a study of blood T cells in healthy people across ages. A J-beta primer mix and a sample-barcoded 5' primer were used in a second PCR of about 7 to 11 cycles. Each CDR3 protein is one row after TCRdb ran MiXCR on the 5' RACE reads. Of about 1.1 million distinct CDR3 sequences in the sample, 30% to 40% were seen once. Material: blood. The receptors originated from a man younger than 30 in good health.

The chain is built from TRBV13 and TRBJ1-2, with TRBD1 identical over 11 bases. V gave up 5 bases and J gave up 8 bases; unmatched junction bases: 10. The CDR3 has 15 amino acids. Germline loops: CDR1 PRHDT, CDR2 FYEKMQ (reference sequence). The CDR3 sequence is CASSQGQGATRGYTF. The CDR3 nucleotides read TGTGCCAGCAGCCAAGGACAGGGGGCTACGCGAGGCTACACCTTC.

This clonotype was seen many times. The chain links TRBV6-6 to TRBJ1-5; 11 bases match TRBD1. With 6 bases clipped from V and 3 bases from J, the junction kept 4 bases outside the gene matches. Germline CDR1 MNHNY, CDR2 SVGAGI (reference sequence). The CDR3 loop spans 15 amino acids. The CDR3 is CASRDRGLTNQPQHF. The CDR3, as DNA: TGTGCCAGCAGGGACAGGGGGCTTACCAATCAGCCCCAGCATTTT.

This sequence joins TRBV6-1 and TRBJ1-1; the D is unclear. Germline V CDR1 and CDR2: MNHNS, SASEGT. The CDR3 extends over 15 amino acids. V lost 7 bases and J lost 0, with 15 bases in between. CDR3 in DNA: TGTGCCAGCACGGTCCTTGCGGACTTGAACACTGAAGCTTTCTTT. Protein product: CASTVLADLNTEAFF.

This clonotype was found many times. The chain employs TRBV4-2 and TRBJ1-1; D is perhaps TRBD1 (6 bases). This CDR3 contains 14 residues. Trimming stripped 2 bases from V and 1 base from J, with 8 bases between. CDR1 and CDR2 from the germline V gene are LGHNA and YNFKEQ. The CDR3 DNA reads as TGTGCCAGCAGCCAAACAGGGCGGAACACTGAAGCTTTCTTT. It encodes CASSQTGRNTEAFF.

This clonotype occurred once. J is TRBJ2-1 and V is TRBV29-1, with D perhaps matching TRBD2 (5 bases). CDR3 size: 11 residues. Trimming took 7 bases from V and 14 from J, leaving 18 bases between them. Germline values: CDR1 SQVTM, CDR2 ANQGSEA. CDR3 amino acids: CSGEGAGKEFF. As DNA, the CDR3 is TGCAGCGGTGAGGGAGCCGGGAAGGAGTTCTTC.

This clonotype appeared a few times. This chain uses TRBV20-1 with TRBJ1-2, with D maybe TRBD1 (5 bases). Trimming left V 3 bases short and J 0 bases short, with 14 bases between. The length of the CDR3 is 15 residues. Germline CDR1 DFQATT, CDR2 SNEGSKA (reference sequence). CDR3 loop: CSASSPAGTNYGYTF. The CDR3 nucleotides read TGCAGTGCTAGTTCCCCCGCAGGGACTAACTATGGCTACACCTTC.

V usage is TRBV9 and J usage is TRBJ1-3; D is uncertain. The CDR3 consists of 15 residues. Between the trimmed V and J ends, which lost 0 bases and 3 bases, there was a span of 10 bases. CDR1 is SGDLS, CDR2 YYNGEE, per germline. The CDR3 spells CASSVDGNNGNTIYF. CDR3 sequence (DNA): TGTGCCAGCAGCGTAGACGGGAACAATGGAAACACCATATATTTT.

This clonotype has only a few counts. This chain links TRBV10-3 with TRBJ2-5; D perhaps matches TRBD1 (5 bases). The end of the DNA fits TRBJ2-7 better, so the J call may be wrong. Germline values: CDR1 ENHRY, CDR2 SYGVKD. The CDR3 length is 15 residues. CDR3 loop: CAISEGAGLSYEQYF. Written as DNA, the CDR3 is TGTGCCATCAGTGAGGGGGCAGGGTTGAGCTACGAGCAGTACTTC.

This clonotype was observed a handful of times. The rearrangement joins TRBV27 to TRBJ2-7, with D possibly being TRBD2 (7 bases). V was cut by 5 bases and J by 6 bases, with 14 bases left in between. This CDR3 spans 13 amino acids. CDR1 and CDR2 from the germline V gene are MNHEY and SMNVEV (reference sequence). Here the CDR3 reads CASSLGQRGEQYF. In nucleotides, the CDR3 is TGTGCCAGCAGTCTTGGACAGCGGGGCGAGCAGTACTTC.

In its sample, this clonotype was seen once. The chain links TRBV20-1 to TRBJ1-5, with 7 bases lining up with TRBD1. Looked up from germline, CDR1 is DFQATT and CDR2 is SNEGSKA (reference sequence). This CDR3 has 15 residues. The ends lost 1 base at V and 6 bases at J; junction bases unmatched: 9. The CDR3 region is CSARARGVYGQPQHF. CDR3 DNA sequence: TGCAGTGCTAGAGCCAGGGGGGTATATGGTCAGCCCCAGCATTTT.

With regard to this clonotype: The junction departs from the called germline gene at one end, perhaps through a read error. The chain has TRBV6-6 and TRBJ1-4; TRBD1 is a possible D gene (5 bases). CDR3 length: 14 residues. From germline, CDR1 is MNHNY and CDR2 SVGAGI (reference sequence). The CDR3 DNA is TGTACCAGCAGCACACAGGAGCCTAATGAAAAACTGTTTTTT. This gives the protein CTSSTQEPNEKLFF.

This chain joins TRBV20-1 and TRBJ2-5; 9 positions match TRBD2. The CDR3 runs to 17 residues. Unmatched junction bases numbered 12, after V lost 4 bases and J lost 0 bases. Germline V lookup: CDR1 DFQATT, CDR2 SNEGSKA (reference sequence). The DNA for the CDR3 is TGCAGTGCTACCTCCCCGTTAGCGGGGGCAAACCAAGAGACCCAGTACTTC. Its translation is CSATSPLAGANQETQYF.

The rearrangement links TRBV13 to TRBJ2-7; D might be TRBD1 or TRBD2, each matching 6 bases. V dropped 5 bases and J dropped 4 bases, with 18 bases sitting between them. CDR1 and CDR2 (germline): PRHDT, FYEKMQ (reference sequence). The CDR3 length is 15 residues. The DNA for the CDR3 is TGTGCCAGCAGCCCAAGAGGGGGGTCTTTGTACGAGCAGTACTTC. As protein: CASSPRGGSLYEQYF.

The gene calls are TRBV19 and TRBJ1-5, with D tentatively TRBD1 (6 bases). Germline V gene sequence: CDR1 LNHDA, CDR2 SQIVND (reference sequence). V was shortened by 8 bases and J by 0 bases, with 14 bases between the two germline ends. This CDR3 has 15 amino acids. The CDR3 protein is CASLNREYSNQPQHF. The CDR3 DNA is TGTGCCAGTTTAAACAGGGAGTATAGCAATCAGCCCCAGCATTTT.

The V and J genes are TRBV6-6 and TRBJ2-5; the match to TRBD2 covers 7 bases. V lost 2 bases and J lost 5; bases outside the gene matches: 8. The length of the CDR3 is 15 residues. Germline CDR1 reads MNHNY; CDR2 reads SVGAGI (reference sequence). In DNA form, the CDR3 reads TGTGCCAGCAGTTACGGTCCGGGGGGTAGGGAGACCCAGTACTTC. Its translation: CASSYGPGGRETQYF.

CDR3 sequence: CASSYKASGDYGYTF. CDR3 nucleotides: TGTGCCAGCAGTTACAAGGCATCAGGGGACTATGGCTACACCTTC. The gene calls are TRBV6-6 and TRBJ1-2; D possibly corresponds to TRBD1 (6 bases). V was clipped by 2 bases and J by 3 bases, with 13 bases between them. The CDR3 is 15 amino acids. Looked up from germline, CDR1 is MNHNY and CDR2 is SVGAGI (reference sequence).

CDR3 residues: CASGQWGEERDPVSNQPQHF. The DNA of the CDR3 is TGTGCTAGTGGTCAGTGGGGGGAGGAGCGCGACCCGGTTAGCAATCAGCCCCAGCATTTT. This chain connects TRBV12-5 to TRBJ1-5; D may be TRBD1 (5 bases). Germline V gives CDR1 LGHNT, CDR2 FRNRAP. The length of the CDR3 is 20 residues. Trimming stripped 5 bases from V and 0 bases from J, with 26 bases between.

In its sample, this clonotype was seen a few times. V and J are TRBV7-7 and TRBJ2-2, with D perhaps matching TRBD1 (6 bases). The ends were cut back, 4 bases at V and 6 bases at J, with 12 bases in the middle. The germline CDR1 and CDR2 sequences are SSHAT and FNYEAQ (reference sequence). CDR3 length: 14 residues. This CDR3 reads CASSSTDRPGELFF. As DNA, the CDR3 is TGTGCCAGCAGCTCTACGGACAGACCCGGGGAGCTGTTTTTT.

The CDR3 sequence is CSARGSHNRNNYGYTF. The CDR3 nucleotides read TGCAGTGCTAGAGGGAGCCACAACAGAAATAACTATGGCTACACCTTC. This rearrangement joins TRBV20-1 to TRBJ1-2; D remains unclear. Looked up from germline, CDR1 is DFQATT and CDR2 is SNEGSKA (reference sequence). V lost 1 base, J lost 1 base, and 16 bases lay in between. There are 16 residues in the CDR3.

The V and J genes are TRBV20-1 and TRBJ2-3, with D unresolved. V shed 4 bases and J shed 3 bases, with 11 bases lying between them. This CDR3 has 13 amino acids. Germline CDR1 reads DFQATT; CDR2 reads SNEGSKA (reference sequence). The CDR3 loop is CSATKIGTDTQYF. In DNA, the CDR3 is TGCAGTGCTACTAAGATCGGTACAGATACGCAGTATTTT.

The chain carries TRBV6-2 or TRBV6-3 and TRBJ1-2; no clear D. V lost 5 bases and J lost 8, with 12 bases in between. This CDR3 comprises 12 residues. Germline V CDR1 and CDR2: MNHEY, SVGEGT. The DNA of the CDR3 is TGTGCCAGCAGTCGGGGATCGGGAGGCTACACCTTC. Protein product: CASSRGSGGYTF.

There are many counts of this clonotype. V and J are TRBV12-3 or TRBV12-4 and TRBJ1-2, with D uncertain. This CDR3 has 12 amino acids. The V gene lost 8 bases and the J gene lost 4 bases, with 11 bases spanning the gap. The CDR3 region is CASATASYGYTF. The CDR3 region has the DNA TGTGCCAGCGCGACGGCATCCTATGGCTACACCTTC.

A few counts support this clonotype. The genes are TRBV6-5 and TRBJ1-6; no clear D gene. There are 13 residues in the CDR3. Looked up from germline, CDR1 is MNHEY and CDR2 is SVGAGI. V was cut by 2 bases and J by 9 bases, with 8 bases left in between. The CDR3 sequence: CASSYTPFSPLHF. The CDR3 DNA reads as TGTGCCAGCAGTTACACCCCGTTTTCACCCCTCCACTTT.

V usage is TRBV20-1 and J usage is TRBJ2-2, with D tentatively TRBD2 (6 bases). V gave up 1 base and J gave up 6 bases, with 9 bases separating them. CDR3 length equals 13 residues. The germline CDR1 and CDR2 sequences are DFQATT and SNEGSKA (reference sequence). CDR3 loop: CSARGVAAGELFF. Written as DNA, the CDR3 is TGCAGTGCTAGAGGGGTAGCGGCCGGGGAGCTGTTTTTT.

In this sample, this clonotype turned up a few times. The chain links TRBV12-3 or TRBV12-4 to TRBJ1-2; D perhaps matches TRBD1 (6 bases). This CDR3 comprises 16 residues. The ends were cut back, 4 bases at V and 0 bases at J, with 15 bases in the middle. The CDR3 coding sequence is TGTGCCAGCAGTTCGACCCGGGACACAGCTAACTATGGCTACACCTTC. It encodes CASSSTRDTANYGYTF.

The chain couples TRBV20-1 to TRBJ1-4; no definite D call. Germline CDR1 DFQATT, CDR2 SNEGSKA (reference sequence). CDR3 length equals 11 residues. V lost 2 bases and J 15 bases, leaving 13 bases between the germline ends. CDR3 residues: CSARQSVRVFF. The CDR3 DNA reads TGCAGTGCTAGACAGTCTGTCCGGGTGTTTTTT.

The chain has TRBV29-1 and TRBJ2-7, with 9 bases fitting TRBD2. CDR1 is SQVTM, CDR2 ANQGSEA, per germline. CDR3 length equals 14 residues. J gave up 7 bases and V 5 bases, and 12 bases lay outside the gene matches. This CDR3 reads CSVFSTSGYNEQYF. CDR3 bases: TGCAGCGTTTTTTCGACTAGCGGTTACAATGAGCAGTACTTC.

The chain links TRBV6-6 to TRBJ1-5, with D tentatively TRBD1 (5 bases). V dropped 0 bases and J dropped 9 bases, with 18 bases sitting between them. CDR1 and CDR2 from the germline V gene are MNHNY and SVGAGI (reference sequence). This CDR3 region has 16 residues. The CDR3 reads CASSYSTGHISRPQHF. The CDR3 DNA follows: TGTGCCAGCAGTTACTCGACTGGACACATCAGTCGGCCCCAGCATTTT.

This rearrangement joins TRBV20-1 to TRBJ2-2; D call uncertain. Germline lookup yields CDR1 DFQATT and CDR2 SNEGSKA (reference sequence). The V end was cut by 2 bases, the J end by 7 bases, with 14 bases between. The CDR3 has 14 amino acids. CDR3 in amino acids: CSARPGVFNGELFF. Here the CDR3 DNA reads TGCAGTGCTAGACCGGGCGTATTCAACGGGGAGCTGTTTTTT.

This clonotype occurred a few times. The genes are TRBV7-9 and TRBJ2-3; D unresolved. CDR1 and CDR2 from the germline V gene are SEHNR and FQNEAQ (reference sequence). The V end was cut by 5 bases, the J end by 2 bases, with 17 bases between. CDR3 length: 16 amino acids. CDR3: CASSKASPAVTDTQYF. CDR3 nucleotide sequence: TGTGCCAGCAGCAAAGCGAGCCCAGCCGTCACAGATACGCAGTATTTT.

The gene calls are TRBV7-9 and TRBJ1-4; the D gene is possibly TRBD1 (5 bases). Trimming cost V 2 bases and J 4 bases, with 17 bases left between them. Germline CDR1 SEHNR, CDR2 FQNEAQ (reference sequence). The CDR3 length is 17 residues. The CDR3 loop is CASSLKPGYQDNEKLFF. CDR3 nucleotide sequence: TGTGCCAGCAGCTTAAAGCCAGGGTACCAGGATAATGAAAAACTGTTTTTT.

Worth noting for this clonotype: This may come from a read error, since a much larger clone is one base off. The chain links TRBV20-1 to TRBJ1-2, with a tentative D call TRBD1 (5 bases). V was pared by 1 base and J by 5 bases, with 17 bases between. Germline V gene lookup returns CDR1 DFQATT and CDR2 SNEGSKA (reference sequence). The CDR3 runs 15 residues. This CDR3 is CSARGSGSGLYGYTF. CDR3 coding DNA: TGCAGTGCTAGAGGGTCAGGGAGTGGGTTATATGGCTACACCTTC.